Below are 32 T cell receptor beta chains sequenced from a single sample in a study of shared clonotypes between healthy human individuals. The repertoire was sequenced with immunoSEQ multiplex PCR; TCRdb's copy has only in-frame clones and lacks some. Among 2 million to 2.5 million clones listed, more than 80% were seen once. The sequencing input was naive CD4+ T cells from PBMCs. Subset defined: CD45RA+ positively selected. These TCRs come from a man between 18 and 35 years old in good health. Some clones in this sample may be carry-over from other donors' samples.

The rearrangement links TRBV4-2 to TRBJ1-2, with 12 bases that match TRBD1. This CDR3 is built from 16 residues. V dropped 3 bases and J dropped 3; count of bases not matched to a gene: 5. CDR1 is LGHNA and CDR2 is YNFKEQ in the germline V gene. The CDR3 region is CASSQWGQGADYGYTF. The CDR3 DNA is TGTGCCAGCAGCCAGTGGGGACAGGGGGCGGACTATGGCTACACCTTC.

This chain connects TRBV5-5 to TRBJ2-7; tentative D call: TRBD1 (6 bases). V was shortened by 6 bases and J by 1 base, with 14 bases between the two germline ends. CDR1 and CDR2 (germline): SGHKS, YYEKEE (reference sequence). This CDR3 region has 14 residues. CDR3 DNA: TGTGCCAGCACACGGACAGCCGGGTCCTACGAGCAGTACTTC. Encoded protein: CASTRTAGSYEQYF. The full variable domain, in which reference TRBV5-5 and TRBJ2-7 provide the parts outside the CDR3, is DAGVTQSPTHLIKTRGQQVTLRCSPISGHKSVSWYQQVLGQGPQFIFQYYEKEERGRGNFPDRFSARQFPNYSSELNVNALLLGDSALYLCASTRTAGSYEQYFGPGTRLTVT.

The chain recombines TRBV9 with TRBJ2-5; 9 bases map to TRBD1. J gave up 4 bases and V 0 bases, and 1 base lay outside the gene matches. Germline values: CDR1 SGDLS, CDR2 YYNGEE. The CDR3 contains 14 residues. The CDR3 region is CASSVVDRGETQYF. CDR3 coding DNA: TGTGCCAGCAGCGTAGTGGACAGGGGAGAGACCCAGTACTTC.

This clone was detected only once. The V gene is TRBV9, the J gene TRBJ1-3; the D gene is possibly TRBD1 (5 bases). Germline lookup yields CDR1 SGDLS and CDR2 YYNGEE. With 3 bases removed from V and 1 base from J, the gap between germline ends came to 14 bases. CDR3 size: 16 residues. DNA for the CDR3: TGTGCCAGCAGCGCCGACGGAACAGGTTCTGGAAACACCATATATTTT. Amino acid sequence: CASSADGTGSGNTIYF. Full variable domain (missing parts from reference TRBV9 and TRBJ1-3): DSGVTQTPKHLITATGQRVTLRCSPRSGDLSVYWYQQSLDQGLQFLIQYYNGEERAKGNILERFSAQQFPDLHSELNLSSLELGDSALYFCASSADGTGSGNTIYFGEGSWLTVV.

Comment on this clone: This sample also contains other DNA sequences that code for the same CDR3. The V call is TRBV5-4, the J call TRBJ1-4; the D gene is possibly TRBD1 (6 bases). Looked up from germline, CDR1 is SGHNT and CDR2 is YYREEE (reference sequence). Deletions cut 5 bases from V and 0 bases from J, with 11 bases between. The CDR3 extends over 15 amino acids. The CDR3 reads CASSSRGATNEKLFF. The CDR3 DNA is TGTGCCAGCAGTTCTAGGGGGGCAACTAATGAAAAACTGTTTTTT. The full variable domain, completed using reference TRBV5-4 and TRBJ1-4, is ETGVTQSPTHLIKTRGQQVTLRCSSQSGHNTVSWYQQALGQGPQFIFQYYREEENGRGNFPPRFSGLQFPNYSSELNVNALELDDSALYLCASSSRGATNEKLFFGSGTQLSVL.

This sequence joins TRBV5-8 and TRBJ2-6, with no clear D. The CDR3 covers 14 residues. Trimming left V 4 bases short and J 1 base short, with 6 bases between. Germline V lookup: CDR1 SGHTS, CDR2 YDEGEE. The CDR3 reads CASSLLSGANVLTF. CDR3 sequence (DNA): TGTGCCAGCAGCCTGCTATCTGGGGCCAACGTCCTGACTTTC.

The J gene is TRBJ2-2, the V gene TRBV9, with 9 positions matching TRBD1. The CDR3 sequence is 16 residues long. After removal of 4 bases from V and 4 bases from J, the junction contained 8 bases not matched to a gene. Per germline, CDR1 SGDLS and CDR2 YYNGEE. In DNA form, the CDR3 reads TGTGCCAGCAGCTCTAGACAGGGGGTTGCCACCGGGGAGCTGTTTTTT. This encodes CASSSRQGVATGELFF.

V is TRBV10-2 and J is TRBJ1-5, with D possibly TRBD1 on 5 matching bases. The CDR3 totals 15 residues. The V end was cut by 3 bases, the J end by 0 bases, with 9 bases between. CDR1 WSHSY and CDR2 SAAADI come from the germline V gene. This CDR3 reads CASSERDGSNQPQHF. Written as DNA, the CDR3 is TGCGCCAGCAGTGAAAGGGACGGTAGCAATCAGCCCCAGCATTTT.

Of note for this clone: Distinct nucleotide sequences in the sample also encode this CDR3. The CDR3: CASSLGQPQHF. CDR3 sequence (DNA): TGTGCCAGCAGTTTAGGACAGCCCCAGCATTTT. The chain has TRBV28 and TRBJ1-5; D remains ambiguous. Trimming cost V 2 bases and J 7 bases, with 3 bases left between them. Germline V gives CDR1 MDHEN, CDR2 SYDVKM. The CDR3 has 11 residues.

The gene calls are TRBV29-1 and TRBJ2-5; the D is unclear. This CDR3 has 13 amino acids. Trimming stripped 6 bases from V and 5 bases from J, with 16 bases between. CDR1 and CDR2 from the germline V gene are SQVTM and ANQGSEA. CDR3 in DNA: TGCAGCGTCTCCTGGAGAGGAGTGGAGACCCAGTACTTC. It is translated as CSVSWRGVETQYF.

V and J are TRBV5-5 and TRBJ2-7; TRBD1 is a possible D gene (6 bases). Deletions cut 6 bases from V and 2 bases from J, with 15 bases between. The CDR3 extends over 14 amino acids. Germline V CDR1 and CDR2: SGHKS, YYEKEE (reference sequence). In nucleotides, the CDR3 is TGTGCCAGCAACGAATTACAGGGAACCTACGAGCAGTACTTC. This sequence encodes CASNELQGTYEQYF. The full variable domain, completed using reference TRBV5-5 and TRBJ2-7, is DAGVTQSPTHLIKTRGQQVTLRCSPISGHKSVSWYQQVLGQGPQFIFQYYEKEERGRGNFPDRFSARQFPNYSSELNVNALLLGDSALYLCASNELQGTYEQYFGPGTRLTVT.

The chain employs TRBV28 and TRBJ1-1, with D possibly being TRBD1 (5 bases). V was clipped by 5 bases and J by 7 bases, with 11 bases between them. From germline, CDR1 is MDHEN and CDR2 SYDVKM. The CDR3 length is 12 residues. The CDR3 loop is CASSKQGLEAFF. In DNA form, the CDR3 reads TGTGCCAGCAGTAAGCAGGGACTTGAAGCTTTCTTT.

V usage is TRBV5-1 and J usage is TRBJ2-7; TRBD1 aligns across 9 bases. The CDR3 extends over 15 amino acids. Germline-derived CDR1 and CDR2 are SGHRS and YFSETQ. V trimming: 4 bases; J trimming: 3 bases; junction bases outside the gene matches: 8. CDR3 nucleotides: TGCGCCAGCAGCCCTGGACAGGGGATGAACTACGAGCAGTACTTC. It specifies CASSPGQGMNYEQYF. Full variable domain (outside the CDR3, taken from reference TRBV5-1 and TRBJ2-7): KAGVTQTPRYLIKTRGQQVTLSCSPISGHRSVSWYQQTPGQGLQFLFEYFSETQRNKGNFPGRFSGRQFSNSRSEMNVSTLELGDSALYLCASSPGQGMNYEQYFGPGTRLTVT.

The CDR3 protein is CASSRYRGGRNDEQYF. CDR3 coding DNA: TGTGCCAGCAGTCGTTACCGCGGGGGCAGAAACGACGAGCAGTACTTC. The V and J genes are TRBV7-9 and TRBJ2-7; a weak D match, TRBD2 (7 bases). Germline assignment: CDR1 SEHNR and CDR2 FQNEAQ (reference sequence). Trimming took off 6 bases at V and 5 bases at J, with 23 bases between the two ends. CDR3 length: 16 residues.

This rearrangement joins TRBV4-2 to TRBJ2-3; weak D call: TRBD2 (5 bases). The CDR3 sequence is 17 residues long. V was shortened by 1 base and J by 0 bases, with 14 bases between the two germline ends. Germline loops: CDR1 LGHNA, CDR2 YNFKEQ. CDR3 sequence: CASSQGGSGYSTDTQYF. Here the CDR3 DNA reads TGTGCCAGCAGCCAAGGGGGAAGCGGATACAGCACAGATACGCAGTATTTT.

The CDR3 protein is CASSLDSGLENEQFF. The DNA of the CDR3 is TGTGCCAGCAGCTTGGATAGCGGGTTAGAGAATGAGCAGTTCTTC. The rearrangement joins TRBV5-4 to TRBJ2-1; TRBD2 matches 7 bases. The CDR3 totals 15 residues. Trimming removed 0 bases from V and 7 bases from J; junction bases left unmatched: 7. The germline V gene has CDR1 SGHNT and CDR2 YYREEE (reference sequence).

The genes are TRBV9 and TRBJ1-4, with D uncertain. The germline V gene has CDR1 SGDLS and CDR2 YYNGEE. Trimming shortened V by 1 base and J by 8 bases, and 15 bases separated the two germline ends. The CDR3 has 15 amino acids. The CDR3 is CASSVFSGGGEKLFF. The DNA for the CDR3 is TGTGCCAGCAGCGTATTCTCAGGCGGAGGGGAAAAACTGTTTTTT.

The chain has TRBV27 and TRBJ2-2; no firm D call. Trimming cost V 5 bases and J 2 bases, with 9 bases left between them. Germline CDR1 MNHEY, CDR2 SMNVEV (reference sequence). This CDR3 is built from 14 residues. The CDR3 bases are TGTGCCAGCAGTGTTCTCGGTAACACCGGGGAGCTGTTTTTT. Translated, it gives CASSVLGNTGELFF.

DNA for the CDR3: TGTGCCAGCTCACCCAGGGGGAAGGTCGCCTACGAGCAGTACTTC. Its protein product is CASSPRGKVAYEQYF. The J gene is TRBJ2-7, the V gene TRBV18, with 7 bases aligning to TRBD1. The ends lost 3 bases at V and 2 bases at J; junction bases unmatched: 7. The CDR3 sequence is 15 residues long. Germline CDR1 KGHSH, CDR2 LQKENI.

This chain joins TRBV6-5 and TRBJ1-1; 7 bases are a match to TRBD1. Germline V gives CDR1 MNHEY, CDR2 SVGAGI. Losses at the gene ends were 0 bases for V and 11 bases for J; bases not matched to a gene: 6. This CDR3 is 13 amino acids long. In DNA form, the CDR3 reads TGTGCCAGCAGTTACTCGGGGGACAGTGACGCTTTCTTT. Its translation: CASSYSGDSDAFF.

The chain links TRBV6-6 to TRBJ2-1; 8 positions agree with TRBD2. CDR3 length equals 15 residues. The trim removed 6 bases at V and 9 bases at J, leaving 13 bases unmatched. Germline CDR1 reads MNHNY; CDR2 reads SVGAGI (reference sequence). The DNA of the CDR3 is TGTGCCAGCAGCTCTACTAGCGGTAGAGGAGGTGAGCAGTTCTTC. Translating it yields CASSSTSGRGGEQFF.

The CDR3 DNA sequence: TGTGCCAGCAGGGGACAATTCAATCAGCCCCAGCATTTT. Its protein product is CASRGQFNQPQHF. The chain combines TRBV27 with TRBJ1-5, with D possibly TRBD1 on 6 matching bases. Trimming left V 6 bases short and J 3 bases short, with 9 bases between. This CDR3 has 13 amino acids. Germline assignment: CDR1 MNHEY and CDR2 SMNVEV (reference sequence).

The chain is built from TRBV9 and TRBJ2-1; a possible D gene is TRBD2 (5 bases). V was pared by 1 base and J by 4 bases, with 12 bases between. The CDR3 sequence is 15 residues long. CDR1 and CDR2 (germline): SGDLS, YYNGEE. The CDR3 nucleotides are TGTGCCAGCAGCGTAAGTAACGGGAATTACAATGAGCAGTTCTTC. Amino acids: CASSVSNGNYNEQFF.

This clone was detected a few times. The chain's CDR3 is CASSRGQLEKLFF. CDR3 coding DNA: TGTGCCAGCAGCCGAGGACAGTTGGAAAAACTGTTTTTT. J is TRBJ1-4 and V is TRBV14, with a weak D call TRBD1 (6 bases). Germline CDR1 reads SGHDN; CDR2 reads FVKESK. Trimming took 4 bases from V and 8 from J, leaving 11 bases between them. CDR3 length equals 13 residues.

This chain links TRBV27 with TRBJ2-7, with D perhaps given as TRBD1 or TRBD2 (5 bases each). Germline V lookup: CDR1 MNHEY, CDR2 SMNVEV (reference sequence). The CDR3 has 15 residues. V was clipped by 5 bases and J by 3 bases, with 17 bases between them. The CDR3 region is CASSPQRGGIYEQYF. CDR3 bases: TGTGCCAGCAGTCCGCAACGGGGCGGAATCTACGAGCAGTACTTC.

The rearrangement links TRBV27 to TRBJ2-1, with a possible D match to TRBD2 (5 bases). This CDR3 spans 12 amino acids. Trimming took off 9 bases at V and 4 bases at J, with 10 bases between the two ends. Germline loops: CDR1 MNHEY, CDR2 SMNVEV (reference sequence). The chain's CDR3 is CASMAGYNEQFF. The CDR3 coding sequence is TGTGCCAGTATGGCGGGTTACAATGAGCAGTTCTTC.

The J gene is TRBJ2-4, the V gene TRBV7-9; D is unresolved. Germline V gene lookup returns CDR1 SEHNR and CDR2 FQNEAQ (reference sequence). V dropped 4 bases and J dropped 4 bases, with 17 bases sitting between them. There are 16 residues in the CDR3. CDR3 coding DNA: TGTGCCAGCAGCTCCGGGCGCGAAGGATGGAAAAACATTCAGTACTTC. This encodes CASSSGREGWKNIQYF.

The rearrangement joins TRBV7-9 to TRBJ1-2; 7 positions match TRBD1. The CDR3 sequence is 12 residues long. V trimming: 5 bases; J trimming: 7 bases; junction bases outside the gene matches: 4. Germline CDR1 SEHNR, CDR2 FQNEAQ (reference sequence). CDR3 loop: CASSRDSAGYTF. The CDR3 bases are TGTGCCAGCAGCAGGGACAGTGCTGGCTACACCTTC.

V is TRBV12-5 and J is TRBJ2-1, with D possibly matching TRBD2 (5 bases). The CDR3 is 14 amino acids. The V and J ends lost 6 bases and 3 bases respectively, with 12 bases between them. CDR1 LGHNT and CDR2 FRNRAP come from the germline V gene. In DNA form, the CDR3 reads TGTGCTAGTGGACCGGGGAATGGCTACAATGAGCAGTTCTTC. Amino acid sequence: CASGPGNGYNEQFF.

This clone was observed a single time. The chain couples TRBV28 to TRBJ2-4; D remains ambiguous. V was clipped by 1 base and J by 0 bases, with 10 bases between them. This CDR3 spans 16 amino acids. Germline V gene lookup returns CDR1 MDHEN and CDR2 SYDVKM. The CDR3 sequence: CASSLSRLLAKNIQYF. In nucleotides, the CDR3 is TGTGCCAGCAGTTTATCCAGGCTCCTAGCCAAAAACATTCAGTACTTC.

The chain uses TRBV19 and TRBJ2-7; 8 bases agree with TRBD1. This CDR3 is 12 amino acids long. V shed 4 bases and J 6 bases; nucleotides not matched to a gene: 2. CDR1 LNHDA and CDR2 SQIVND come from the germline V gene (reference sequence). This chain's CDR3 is CASSTDRGEQYF. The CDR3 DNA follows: TGTGCCAGTAGTACTGACAGGGGCGAGCAGTACTTC. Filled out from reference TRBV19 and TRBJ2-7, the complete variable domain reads DGGITQSPKYLFRKEGQNVTLSCEQNLNHDAMYWYRQDPGQGLRLIYYSQIVNDFQKGDIAEGYSVSREKKESFPLTVTSAQKNPTAFYLCASSTDRGEQYFGPGTRLTVT.

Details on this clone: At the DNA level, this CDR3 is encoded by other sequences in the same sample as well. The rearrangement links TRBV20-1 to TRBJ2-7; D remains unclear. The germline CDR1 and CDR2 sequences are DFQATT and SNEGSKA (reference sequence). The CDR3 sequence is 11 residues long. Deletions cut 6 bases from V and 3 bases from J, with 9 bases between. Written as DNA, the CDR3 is TGCAGTGCCAGCCGAGTCTACGAGCAGTACTTC. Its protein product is CSASRVYEQYF.